This entry lists 16 T cell receptor beta chains sequenced from one sample in a study of beta chain features in type 1 diabetes. As every portion of the isolated RNA was reverse transcribed, the sequencing read expressed TCRB transcripts. The table came from immunoSEQ multiplex PCR; TCRdb's copy has only in-frame clones and leaves some out. The sample consists of about 150,000 clones, about 8.5% of them appearing once. Sequencing was carried out using central memory CD4+ T cells from blood. The receptors were sampled from a man between 18 and 35 years old in good health.

V gene TRBV18 combines with J gene TRBJ2-7, with a tentative D call TRBD1 (6 bases). V dropped 1 base and J dropped 5 bases, with 6 bases sitting between them. Germline CDR1 reads KGHSH; CDR2 reads LQKENI. This CDR3 has 12 residues. The CDR3 DNA is TGTGCCAGCTCACCACGACAGGACGAGCAGTACTTC. Its translation is CASSPRQDEQYF.

CDR3 nucleotide sequence: TGTGCCAGCAGTCGGCCCAGGAGCGGGAGGGCCCTCTCCTACAATGAGCAGTTCTTC. Encoded protein: CASSRPRSGRALSYNEQFF. The chain has TRBV28 and TRBJ2-1; the match to TRBD2 covers 10 bases. This CDR3 is 19 amino acids long. With 5 bases clipped from V and 0 bases from J, the junction kept 13 bases outside the gene matches. Germline CDR1 MDHEN, CDR2 SYDVKM.

The sample holds a few counts of this clone. The rearrangement links TRBV6-5 to TRBJ2-5; 7 positions agree with TRBD1. V was clipped by 11 bases and J by 2 bases; unmatched bases: 11. Germline V CDR1 and CDR2: MNHEY, SVGAGI. The CDR3 is made up of 14 amino acids. This chain's CDR3 is CAANRDSDQETQYF. Written as DNA, the CDR3 is TGTGCCGCTAACCGGGACAGTGATCAAGAGACCCAGTACTTC.

The chain employs TRBV18 and TRBJ2-2, with D perhaps matching TRBD1 (6 bases). The V and J ends lost 6 bases and 4 bases respectively, with 15 bases between them. Per the germline V gene, CDR1 is KGHSH and CDR2 is LQKENI. This CDR3 spans 15 amino acids. CDR3 sequence: CASSPDRKSTGELFF. The CDR3 DNA reads TGTGCCAGCTCGCCGGACAGAAAATCCACCGGGGAGCTGTTTTTT.

This rearrangement joins TRBV13 to TRBJ2-1; 10 nucleotides match TRBD2. The CDR3 loop spans 17 amino acids. Germline loops: CDR1 PRHDT, CDR2 FYEKMQ (reference sequence). The ends lost 4 bases at V and 10 bases at J; junction bases unmatched: 16. The CDR3 DNA reads as TGTGCCAGCAGCTCCCCCTCCGAGCGGGGGGGCGGCGAAGAGCAGTTCTTC. Its protein product is CASSSPSERGGGEEQFF.

This clone was seen only a few times. This rearrangement joins TRBV19 to TRBJ1-5, with D unclear. The CDR3 has 15 amino acids. V was cut by 6 bases and J by 4 bases, with 16 bases left in between. Germline V gene data show CDR1 as LNHDA and CDR2 as SQIVND (reference sequence). The CDR3 sequence is CASSMAGFGNQPQHF. In DNA, the CDR3 is TGTGCCAGTAGCATGGCCGGGTTCGGAAATCAGCCCCAGCATTTT.

In its sample, this clone was seen a few times. V gene TRBV7-2 combines with J gene TRBJ2-7; weak D call: TRBD2 (5 bases). Trimming removed 6 bases from V and 5 bases from J, with 20 bases in between. In germline, CDR1 is SGHTA, CDR2 FQGNSA. This CDR3 has 15 residues. CDR3 coding DNA: TGTGCCAGCAGACCGCAGCTATCGGGGTCGAACGAGCAGTACTTC. It yields the protein CASRPQLSGSNEQYF.

V gene TRBV14 combines with J gene TRBJ1-5, with D tentatively TRBD1 (5 bases). V shed 4 bases and J shed 7 bases, with 11 bases lying between them. The germline CDR1 and CDR2 sequences are SGHDN and FVKESK. The CDR3 sequence is 13 residues long. The CDR3 DNA is TGTGCCAGCAGCCCGGGACTGTACCAGCCCCAGCATTTT. Translating gives CASSPGLYQPQHF. The full variable domain, its missing parts supplied by reference TRBV14 and TRBJ1-5, is EAGVTQFPSHSVIEKGQTVTLRCDPISGHDNLYWYRRVMGKEIKFLLHFVKESKQDESGMPNNRFLAERTGGTYSTLKVQPAELEDSGVYFCASSPGLYQPQHFGDGTRLSIL.

V and J are TRBV6-5 and TRBJ2-3, with D possibly TRBD2 on 6 matching bases. The V gene lost 4 bases and the J gene lost 5 bases, with 7 bases spanning the gap. This CDR3 has 12 residues. Per germline, CDR1 MNHEY and CDR2 SVGAGI. The CDR3 spells CASSSSVDTQYF. The CDR3 nucleotides read TGTGCCAGCAGTTCTAGCGTAGATACGCAGTATTTT.

In its sample, this clone was seen a few times. The chain couples TRBV5-6 to TRBJ2-5, with 10 positions matching TRBD1. The CDR3 has 13 residues. The ends lost 10 bases at V and 3 bases at J; junction bases unmatched: 6. The V gene's germline CDR1 is SGHDT and CDR2 YYEEEE. The CDR3 bases are TGTGCCTGCTACGGGACAGGGGAAGAGACCCAGTACTTC. Residues: CACYGTGEETQYF.

V usage is TRBV7-9 and J usage is TRBJ2-3; D not certain. The CDR3 is 16 residues long. V was clipped by 0 bases and J by 2 bases, with 12 bases between them. CDR1 is SEHNR, CDR2 FQNEAQ, per germline (reference sequence). The CDR3 nucleotides read TGTGCCAGCAGCTTAGCGCCCACAAACCCCACAGATACGCAGTATTTT. It is translated as CASSLAPTNPTDTQYF.

In this sample, this clone turned up a few times. CDR3 coding DNA: TGTGCCAGCAGTGCCGGGACAGGGGGCGGAAACACCATATATTTT. Translation: CASSAGTGGGNTIYF. The chain combines TRBV2 with TRBJ1-3, with 12 positions matching TRBD1. The trim removed 4 bases at V and 4 bases at J, leaving 2 bases unmatched. Germline lookup yields CDR1 SNHLY and CDR2 FYNNEI. The CDR3 has 15 amino acids.

The chain employs TRBV6-1 and TRBJ2-6; D is uncertain. The V gene's germline CDR1 is MNHNS and CDR2 SASEGT. V was shortened by 8 bases and J by 2 bases, with 4 bases between the two germline ends. The CDR3 extends over 12 amino acids. CDR3 amino acids: CASEAGANVLTF. The CDR3, as DNA: TGTGCCAGCGAGGCTGGGGCCAACGTCCTGACTTTC.

DNA for the CDR3: TGTGCCAGCAGTTTAGGAGAGGACTACGAGCAGTACTTC. Protein product: CASSLGEDYEQYF. The chain recombines TRBV6-5 with TRBJ2-7; D gene uncertain. The V gene's germline CDR1 is MNHEY and CDR2 SVGAGI. The CDR3 contains 13 residues. V gave up 4 bases and J gave up 3 bases, with 10 bases separating them.

This clone occurred a few times. The chain couples TRBV2 to TRBJ2-3; D might be TRBD2 (5 bases). The CDR3 length is 14 residues. V lost 6 bases to trimming and J lost 0 bases, with 10 bases between them. Germline-derived CDR1 and CDR2 are SNHLY and FYNNEI. CDR3 bases: TGTGCCAGCAGGGACTTCGCTAGCACAGATACGCAGTATTTT. It codes for CASRDFASTDTQYF. Full variable domain (outside the CDR3, taken from reference TRBV2 and TRBJ2-3): EPEVTQTPSHQVTQMGQEVILRCVPISNHLYFYWYRQILGQKVEFLVSFYNNEISEKSEIFDDQFSVERPDGSNFTLKIRSTKLEDSAMYFCASRDFASTDTQYFGPGTRLTVL.

This clone was seen more than once but under ten times. The V gene is TRBV11-2, the J gene TRBJ1-5; tentative D call: TRBD1 (6 bases). The germline V and J ends were trimmed by 0 bases and 1 base, with 16 bases remaining between them. The CDR3 consists of 18 residues. Germline CDR1 SGHAT, CDR2 FQNNGV. In DNA, the CDR3 is TGTGCCAGCAGCTTAGATGGCAGGGGAGTGAGGAGCAATCAGCCCCAGCATTTT. Its protein product is CASSLDGRGVRSNQPQHF.